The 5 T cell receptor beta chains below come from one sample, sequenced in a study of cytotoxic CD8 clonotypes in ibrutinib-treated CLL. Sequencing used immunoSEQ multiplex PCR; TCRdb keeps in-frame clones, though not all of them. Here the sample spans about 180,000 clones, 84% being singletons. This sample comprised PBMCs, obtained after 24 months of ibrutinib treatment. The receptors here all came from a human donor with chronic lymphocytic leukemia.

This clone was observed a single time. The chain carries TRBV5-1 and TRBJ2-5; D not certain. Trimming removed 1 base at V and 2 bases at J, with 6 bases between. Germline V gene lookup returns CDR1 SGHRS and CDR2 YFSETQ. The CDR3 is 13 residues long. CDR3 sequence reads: CASSLPEQETQYF. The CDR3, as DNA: TGCGCCAGCAGCTTGCCAGAACAAGAGACCCAGTACTTC.

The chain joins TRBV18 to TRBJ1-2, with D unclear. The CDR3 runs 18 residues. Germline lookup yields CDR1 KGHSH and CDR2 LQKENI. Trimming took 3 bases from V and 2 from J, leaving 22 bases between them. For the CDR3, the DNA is TGTGCCAGCTCACCCGGACCCGTTCGTACGTCATTGAACTATGGCTACACCTTC. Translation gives CASSPGPVRTSLNYGYTF.

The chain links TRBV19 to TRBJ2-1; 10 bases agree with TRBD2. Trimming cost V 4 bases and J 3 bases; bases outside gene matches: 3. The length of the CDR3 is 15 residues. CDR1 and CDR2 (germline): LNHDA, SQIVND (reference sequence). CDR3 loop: CASSRVAGGYNEQFF. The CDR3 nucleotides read TGTGCCAGTAGTAGGGTAGCGGGGGGCTACAATGAGCAGTTCTTC.

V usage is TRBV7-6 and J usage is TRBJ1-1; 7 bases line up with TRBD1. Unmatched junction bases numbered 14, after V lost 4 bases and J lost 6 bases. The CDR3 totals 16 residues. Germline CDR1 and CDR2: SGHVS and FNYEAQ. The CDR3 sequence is CASSSTGESRLAEAFF. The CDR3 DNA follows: TGTGCCAGCAGCTCCACAGGGGAAAGTAGGTTGGCTGAAGCTTTCTTT.

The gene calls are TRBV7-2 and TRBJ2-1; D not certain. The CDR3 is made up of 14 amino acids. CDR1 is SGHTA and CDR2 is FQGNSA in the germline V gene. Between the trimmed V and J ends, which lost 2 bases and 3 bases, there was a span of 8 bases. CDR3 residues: CASSLLGNYNEQFF. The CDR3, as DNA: TGTGCCAGCAGCTTACTGGGGAACTACAATGAGCAGTTCTTC.